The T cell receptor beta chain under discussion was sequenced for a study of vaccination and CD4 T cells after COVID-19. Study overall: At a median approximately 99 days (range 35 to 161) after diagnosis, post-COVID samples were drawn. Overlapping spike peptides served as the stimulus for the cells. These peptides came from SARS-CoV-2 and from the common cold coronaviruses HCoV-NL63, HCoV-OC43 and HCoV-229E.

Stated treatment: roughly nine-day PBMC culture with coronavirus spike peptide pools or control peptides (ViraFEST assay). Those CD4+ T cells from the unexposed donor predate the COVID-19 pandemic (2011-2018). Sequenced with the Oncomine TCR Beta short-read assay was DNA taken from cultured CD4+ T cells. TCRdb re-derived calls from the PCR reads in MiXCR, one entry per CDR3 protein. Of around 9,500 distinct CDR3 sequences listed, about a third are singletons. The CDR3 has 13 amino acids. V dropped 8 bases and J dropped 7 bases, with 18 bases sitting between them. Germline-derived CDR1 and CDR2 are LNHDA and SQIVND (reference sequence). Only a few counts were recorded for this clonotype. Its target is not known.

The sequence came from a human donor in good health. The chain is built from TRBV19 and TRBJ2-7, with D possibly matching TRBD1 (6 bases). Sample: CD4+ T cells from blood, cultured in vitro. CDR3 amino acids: CASSQGGFGEQYF. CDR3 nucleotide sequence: TGTGCCAGTTCACAGGGCGGTTTCGGTGAGCAGTACTTC.